The rows below give T cell receptor beta chains drawn from one sample of a study of cytomegalovirus exposure and HLA in healthy donors. Only in-frame clones appear in the TCRdb table, and some are missing; sequencing was by immunoSEQ multiplex PCR. The data show around 100,000 clones, roughly three quarters seen once. Source material: PBMCs. The receptors derive from a woman aged 60-75 years in good health and CMV-seropositive. CDR3s include the opening cysteine and the closing phenylalanine or tryptophan. D genes are given only for firm matches. Clone size is given for some rows only: seen once, a few or many times, or a class if the clone is expanded.

d_call: -; j_call: TRBJ1-2; v_call: TRBV5-1; clone_size: -; cdr3_nt: TGCGCCAGCAGCCCGGAGGGCAGGGTCGGGTATGGCTACACCTTC; cdr3_aa: CASSPEGRVGYGYTF
d_call: -; j_call: TRBJ2-7; v_call: TRBV4-2; clone_size: -; cdr3_nt: TGTGCCAGCAGCCCCAACTTGGACGAGCAGTACTTC; cdr3_aa: CASSPNLDEQYF
d_call: TRBD1; j_call: TRBJ1-1; v_call: TRBV6-6; clone_size: -; cdr3_nt: TGTGCCAGCAGTTACTCGACAGGGAAGAGGGGAGAAGCTTTCTTT; cdr3_aa: CASSYSTGKRGEAFF
d_call: TRBD1; j_call: TRBJ2-5; v_call: TRBV6-5; clone_size: -; cdr3_nt: TGTGCCAGCAGTTACTTGAGGACAGGCCAACAGGGGACCCAGTACTTC; cdr3_aa: CASSYLRTGQQGTQYF
d_call: -; j_call: TRBJ2-1; v_call: TRBV30; clone_size: -; cdr3_nt: TGTGCCTGGGAGACTGGTAACAATGAGCAGTTCTTC; cdr3_aa: CAWETGNNEQFF
d_call: -; j_call: TRBJ1-3; v_call: TRBV19; clone_size: -; cdr3_nt: TGTGCCAGTGGGAGGGCCACAAGAAACACCATATATTTT; cdr3_aa: CASGRATRNTIYF
d_call: TRBD2; j_call: TRBJ2-1; v_call: TRBV30; clone_size: -; cdr3_nt: TGTGCCTGGAGTGTACAGCGGGAGTACAATGAGCAGTTCTTC; cdr3_aa: CAWSVQREYNEQFF
d_call: TRBD1; j_call: TRBJ1-5; v_call: TRBV6-1; clone_size: few; cdr3_nt: TGTGCCAGCAGGACAGGGGGCAATCAGCCCCAGCATTTT; cdr3_aa: CASRTGGNQPQHF
d_call: TRBD2; j_call: TRBJ2-5; v_call: TRBV28; clone_size: -; cdr3_nt: TGTGCCAGCAGTCGCCTGGGTGGACTAGCGGGAGCAGTGGAGACCCAGTACTTC; cdr3_aa: CASSRLGGLAGAVETQYF
d_call: -; j_call: TRBJ1-5; v_call: TRBV28; clone_size: -; cdr3_nt: TGTGCCAGCAGCCTACTGTTTAATTACCGCCAGCCCCAGCATTTT; cdr3_aa: CASSLLFNYRQPQHF
d_call: TRBD1; j_call: TRBJ1-2; v_call: TRBV29-1; clone_size: -; cdr3_nt: TGCAGCGTTGATCGTCAGGGGGCTTTTGGCTACACCTTC; cdr3_aa: CSVDRQGAFGYTF
d_call: -; j_call: TRBJ1-5; v_call: TRBV27; clone_size: -; cdr3_nt: TGTGCCAGCAGACCCGGGGGGGACCCGTATAGCAATCAGCCCCAGCATTTT; cdr3_aa: CASRPGGDPYSNQPQHF
d_call: TRBD1; j_call: TRBJ1-1; v_call: TRBV5-4; clone_size: -; cdr3_nt: TGTGCCAGCAGCTTGGGGATCACAGGGGGAATAACCCCGGCTTTCTTT; cdr3_aa: CASSLGITGGITPAFF
d_call: TRBD1; j_call: TRBJ1-1; v_call: TRBV2; clone_size: -; cdr3_nt: TGTGCCAGCAGTCCCGGACAGGGAGGCACTGAAGCTTTCTTT; cdr3_aa: CASSPGQGGTEAFF
d_call: TRBD2; j_call: TRBJ2-1; v_call: TRBV7-8; clone_size: -; cdr3_nt: TGTGCCAGCAGCATCGGGACTAGCGGGAGGATTGAGCAGTTCTTC; cdr3_aa: CASSIGTSGRIEQFF
d_call: -; j_call: TRBJ2-1; v_call: TRBV6-6; clone_size: once; cdr3_nt: TGTGCCAGCAGCCGGACTGACAATGAGCAGTTCTTC; cdr3_aa: CASSRTDNEQFF
d_call: -; j_call: TRBJ1-2; v_call: TRBV10-3; clone_size: -; cdr3_nt: TGTGCCATAGCGGGGGGGGACTATGGCTACACCTTC; cdr3_aa: CAIAGGDYGYTF
d_call: -; j_call: TRBJ2-3; v_call: TRBV10-2; clone_size: few; cdr3_nt: TGCGCCAGCAGTGATAGCGCGGGGCCCGTCGATACGCAGTATTTT; cdr3_aa: CASSDSAGPVDTQYF
d_call: -; j_call: TRBJ1-1; v_call: TRBV7-9; clone_size: many; cdr3_nt: TGTGCCAGCAGCTTCGAGGGATCGGGCTCTGAAGCTTTCTTT; cdr3_aa: CASSFEGSGSEAFF
d_call: -; j_call: TRBJ2-1; v_call: TRBV6-6; clone_size: -; cdr3_nt: TGTGCCAGCAGTTACGGGCAGTCATACCTCAATGAGCAGTTCTTC; cdr3_aa: CASSYGQSYLNEQFF
d_call: -; j_call: TRBJ2-6; v_call: TRBV13; clone_size: -; cdr3_nt: TGTGCCAGCCAGGGACAAGGGTCATTCTCTGGGGCCAACGTCCTGACTTTC; cdr3_aa: CASQGQGSFSGANVLTF
d_call: -; j_call: TRBJ2-5; v_call: TRBV5-4; clone_size: -; cdr3_nt: TGTGCCAGCAGCCGCCAGACTAACGAGAAGACCCAGTACTTC; cdr3_aa: CASSRQTNEKTQYF
d_call: TRBD1; j_call: TRBJ1-2; v_call: TRBV5-1; clone_size: -; cdr3_nt: TGCGCCAGCAGCCCTTACCTAGGACAGGGTTATGGCTACACCTTC; cdr3_aa: CASSPYLGQGYGYTF
d_call: -; j_call: TRBJ2-3; v_call: TRBV28; clone_size: -; cdr3_nt: TGTGCCAGCACCCTAGGATACACAGATACGCAGTATTTT; cdr3_aa: CASTLGYTDTQYF
d_call: -; j_call: TRBJ2-7; v_call: TRBV6-5; clone_size: few; cdr3_nt: TGTGCCAGCAGTTCCCAGGGATTGCACTACGAGCAGTACTTC; cdr3_aa: CASSSQGLHYEQYF